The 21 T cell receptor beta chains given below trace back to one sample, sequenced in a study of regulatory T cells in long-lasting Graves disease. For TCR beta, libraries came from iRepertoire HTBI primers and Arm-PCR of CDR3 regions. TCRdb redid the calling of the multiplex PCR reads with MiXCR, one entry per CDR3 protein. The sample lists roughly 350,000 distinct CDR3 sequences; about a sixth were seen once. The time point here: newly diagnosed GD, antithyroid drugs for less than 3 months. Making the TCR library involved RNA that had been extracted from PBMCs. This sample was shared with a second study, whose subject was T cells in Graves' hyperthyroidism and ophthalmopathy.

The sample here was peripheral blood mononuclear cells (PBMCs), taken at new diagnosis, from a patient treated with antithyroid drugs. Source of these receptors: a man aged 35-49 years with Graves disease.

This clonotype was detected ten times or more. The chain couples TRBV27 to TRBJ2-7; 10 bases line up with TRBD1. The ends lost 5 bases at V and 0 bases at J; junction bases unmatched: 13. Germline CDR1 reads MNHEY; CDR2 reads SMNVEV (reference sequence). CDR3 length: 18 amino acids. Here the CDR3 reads CASSAFYTGTGVSYEQYF. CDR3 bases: TGTGCCAGCAGTGCATTTTATACCGGGACAGGGGTCTCCTACGAGCAGTACTTC.

The chain's CDR3 is CASSGRGGLNSPLHF. Written as DNA, the CDR3 is TGTGCCAGCAGCGGACGGGGCGGACTAAATTCACCCCTCCACTTT. The chain couples TRBV7-8 to TRBJ1-6; D perhaps matches TRBD1 (5 bases). This CDR3 comprises 15 residues. Per germline, CDR1 SGHVS and CDR2 FQNEAQ. The ends were cut back, 5 bases at V and 7 bases at J, with 15 bases in the middle.

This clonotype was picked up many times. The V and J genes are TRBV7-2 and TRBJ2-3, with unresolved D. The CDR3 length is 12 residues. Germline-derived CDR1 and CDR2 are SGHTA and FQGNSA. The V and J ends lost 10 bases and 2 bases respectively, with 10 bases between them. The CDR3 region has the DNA TGTGCCACCGGACGGTTCACAGATACGCAGTATTTT. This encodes CATGRFTDTQYF.

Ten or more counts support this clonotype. CDR3 sequence reads: CASIQAFYSNQPQHF. CDR3 sequence (DNA): TGTGCCAGCATTCAGGCCTTTTATAGCAATCAGCCCCAGCATTTT. The V gene is TRBV6-2 or TRBV6-3, the J gene TRBJ1-5, with D hard to call. The CDR3 is 15 residues long. Per the germline V gene, CDR1 is MNHEY and CDR2 is SVGEGT. With 7 bases removed from V and 0 bases from J, the gap between germline ends came to 13 bases.

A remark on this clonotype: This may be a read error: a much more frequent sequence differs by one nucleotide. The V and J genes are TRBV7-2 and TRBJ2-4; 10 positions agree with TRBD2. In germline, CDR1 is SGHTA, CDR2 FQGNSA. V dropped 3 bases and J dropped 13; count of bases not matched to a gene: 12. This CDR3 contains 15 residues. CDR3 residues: CASSLYSGGLNEQYF. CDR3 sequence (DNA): TGTGCCAGCAGCTTGTATAGCGGGGGGCTCAATGAGCAGTACTTC. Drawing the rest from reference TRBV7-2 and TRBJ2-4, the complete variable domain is GAGVSQSPSNKVTEKGKDVELRCDPISGHTALYWYRQSLGQGLEFLIYFQGNSAPDKSGLPSDRFSAERTGGSVSTLTIQRTQQEDSAVYLCASSLYSGGLNEQYFGAGTRLSVL.

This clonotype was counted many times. For the CDR3, the DNA is TGTGCCAGCTCACCATATCGGACAGGGGCGGGAGAAGGAGATACGCAGTATTTT. Its translation: CASSPYRTGAGEGDTQYF. The chain couples TRBV18 to TRBJ2-3; 9 bases line up with TRBD1. CDR1 is KGHSH and CDR2 is LQKENI in the germline V gene. This CDR3 is built from 18 residues. Trimming at V came to 2 bases and at J to 5 bases, leaving 14 bases not matched to a gene.

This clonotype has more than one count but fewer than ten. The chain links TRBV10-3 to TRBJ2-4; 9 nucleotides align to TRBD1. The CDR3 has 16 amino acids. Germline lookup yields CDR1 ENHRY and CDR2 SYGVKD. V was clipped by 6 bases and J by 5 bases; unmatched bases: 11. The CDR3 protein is CAISDPGQGTQNIQYF. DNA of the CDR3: TGTGCCATCAGCGATCCGGGACAGGGAACCCAAAACATTCAGTACTTC.

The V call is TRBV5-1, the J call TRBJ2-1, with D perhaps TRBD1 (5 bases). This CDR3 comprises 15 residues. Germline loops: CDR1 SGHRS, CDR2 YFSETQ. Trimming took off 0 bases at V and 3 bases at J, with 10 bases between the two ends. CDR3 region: CASSLEGRGYNEQFF. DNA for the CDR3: TGCGCCAGCAGCTTGGAGGGGCGAGGCTACAATGAGCAGTTCTTC.

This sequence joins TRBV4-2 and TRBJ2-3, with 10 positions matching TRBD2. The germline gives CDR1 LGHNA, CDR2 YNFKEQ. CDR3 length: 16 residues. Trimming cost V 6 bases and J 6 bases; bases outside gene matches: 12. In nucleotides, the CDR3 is TGTGCCAGCAGTCCCGTAAGCGGGGGGGCCTTTGATACGCAGTATTTT. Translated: CASSPVSGGAFDTQYF.

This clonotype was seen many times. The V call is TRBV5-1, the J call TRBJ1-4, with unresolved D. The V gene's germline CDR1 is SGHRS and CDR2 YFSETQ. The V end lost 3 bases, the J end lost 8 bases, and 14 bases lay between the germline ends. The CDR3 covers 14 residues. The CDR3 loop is CASSSQTDGEKLFF. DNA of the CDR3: TGCGCCAGCAGCTCCCAAACGGACGGAGAAAAACTGTTTTTT. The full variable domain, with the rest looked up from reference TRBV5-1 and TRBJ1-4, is KAGVTQTPRYLIKTRGQQVTLSCSPISGHRSVSWYQQTPGQGLQFLFEYFSETQRNKGNFPGRFSGRQFSNSRSEMNVSTLELGDSALYLCASSSQTDGEKLFFGSGTQLSVL.

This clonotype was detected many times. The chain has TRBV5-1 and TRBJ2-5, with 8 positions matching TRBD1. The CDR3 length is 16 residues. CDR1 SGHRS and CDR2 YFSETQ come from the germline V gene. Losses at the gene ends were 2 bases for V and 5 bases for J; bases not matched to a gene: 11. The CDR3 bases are TGCGCCAGCAGCTTTGGACGTCAGGGGGCCAGGGAGACCCAGTACTTC. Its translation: CASSFGRQGARETQYF.

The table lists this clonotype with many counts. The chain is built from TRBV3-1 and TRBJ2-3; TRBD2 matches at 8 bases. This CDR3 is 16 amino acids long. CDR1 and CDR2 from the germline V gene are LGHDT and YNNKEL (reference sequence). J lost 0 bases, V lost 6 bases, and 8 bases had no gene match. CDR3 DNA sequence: TGTGCCAGCAGTCATGGCGGGGGGACCAGCACAGATACGCAGTATTTT. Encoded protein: CASSHGGGTSTDTQYF.

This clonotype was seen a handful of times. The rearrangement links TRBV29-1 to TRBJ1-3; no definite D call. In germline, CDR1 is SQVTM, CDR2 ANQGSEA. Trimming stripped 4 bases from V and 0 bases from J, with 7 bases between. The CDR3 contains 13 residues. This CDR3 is CSVGESSGNTIYF. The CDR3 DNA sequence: TGCAGCGTTGGAGAGAGCTCTGGAAACACCATATATTTT. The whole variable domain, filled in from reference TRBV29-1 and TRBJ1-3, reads SAVISQKPSRDICQRGTSLTIQCQVDSQVTMMFWYRQQPGQSLTLIATANQGSEATYESGFVIDKFPISRPNLTFSTLTVSNMSPEDSSIYLCSVGESSGNTIYFGEGSWLTVV.

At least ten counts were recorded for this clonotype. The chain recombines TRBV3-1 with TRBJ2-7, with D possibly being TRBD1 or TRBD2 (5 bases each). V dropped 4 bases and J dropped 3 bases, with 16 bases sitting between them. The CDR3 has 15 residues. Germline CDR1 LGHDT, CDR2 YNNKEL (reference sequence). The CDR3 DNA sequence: TGTGCCAGCAGCCGGACGGGGACCACACGCTACGAGCAGTACTTC. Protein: CASSRTGTTRYEQYF.

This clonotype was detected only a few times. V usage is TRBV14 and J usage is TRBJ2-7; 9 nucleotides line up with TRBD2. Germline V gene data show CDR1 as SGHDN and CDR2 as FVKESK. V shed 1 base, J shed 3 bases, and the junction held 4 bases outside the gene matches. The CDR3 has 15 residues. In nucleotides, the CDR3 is TGTGCCAGCAGCCAAGTAAAAGCGGGGGGCTACGAGCAGTACTTC. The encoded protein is CASSQVKAGGYEQYF.

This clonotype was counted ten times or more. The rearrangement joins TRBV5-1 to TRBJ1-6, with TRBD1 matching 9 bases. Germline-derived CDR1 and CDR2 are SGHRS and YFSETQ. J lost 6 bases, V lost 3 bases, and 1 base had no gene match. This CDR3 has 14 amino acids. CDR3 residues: CASSWGQGNSPLHF. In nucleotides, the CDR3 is TGCGCCAGCAGCTGGGGACAGGGTAATTCACCCCTCCACTTT. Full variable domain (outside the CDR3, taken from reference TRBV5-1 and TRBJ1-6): KAGVTQTPRYLIKTRGQQVTLSCSPISGHRSVSWYQQTPGQGLQFLFEYFSETQRNKGNFPGRFSGRQFSNSRSEMNVSTLELGDSALYLCASSWGQGNSPLHFGNGTRLTVT.

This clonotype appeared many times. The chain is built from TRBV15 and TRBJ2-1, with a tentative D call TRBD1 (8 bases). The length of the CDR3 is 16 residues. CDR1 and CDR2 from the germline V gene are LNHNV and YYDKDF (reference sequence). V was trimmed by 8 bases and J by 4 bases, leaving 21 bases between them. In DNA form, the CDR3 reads TGTGCCACCCACAGGGGGGGCAGGGGCCTATACAATGAGCAGTTCTTC. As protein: CATHRGGRGLYNEQFF.

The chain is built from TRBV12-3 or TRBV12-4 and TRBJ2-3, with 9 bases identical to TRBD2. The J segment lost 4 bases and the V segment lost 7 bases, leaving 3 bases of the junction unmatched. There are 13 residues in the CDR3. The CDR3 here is CASMRGGADTQYF. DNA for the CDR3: TGTGCCAGCATGCGGGGGGGGGCAGATACGCAGTATTTT.

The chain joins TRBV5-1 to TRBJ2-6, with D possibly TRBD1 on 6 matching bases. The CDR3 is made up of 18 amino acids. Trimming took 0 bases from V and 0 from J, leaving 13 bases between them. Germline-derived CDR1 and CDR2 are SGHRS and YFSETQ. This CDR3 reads CASSLGSGVRSGANVLTF. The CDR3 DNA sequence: TGCGCCAGCAGCTTGGGGTCAGGGGTTCGCTCTGGGGCCAACGTCCTGACTTTC.

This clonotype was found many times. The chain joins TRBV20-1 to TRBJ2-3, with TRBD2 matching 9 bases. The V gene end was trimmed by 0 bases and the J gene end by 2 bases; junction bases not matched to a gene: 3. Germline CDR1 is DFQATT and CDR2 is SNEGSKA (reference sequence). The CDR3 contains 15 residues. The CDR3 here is CSARDSGGYTDTQYF. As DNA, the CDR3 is TGCAGTGCTAGAGACAGCGGGGGGTACACAGATACGCAGTATTTT.

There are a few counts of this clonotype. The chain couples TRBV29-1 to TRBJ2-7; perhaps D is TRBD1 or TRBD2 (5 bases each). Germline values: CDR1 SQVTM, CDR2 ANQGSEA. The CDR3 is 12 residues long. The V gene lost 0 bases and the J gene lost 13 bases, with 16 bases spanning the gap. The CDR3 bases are TGCAGCGTTGAAGACCAGCCGGGGCTGGCTTACTTC. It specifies CSVEDQPGLAYF.